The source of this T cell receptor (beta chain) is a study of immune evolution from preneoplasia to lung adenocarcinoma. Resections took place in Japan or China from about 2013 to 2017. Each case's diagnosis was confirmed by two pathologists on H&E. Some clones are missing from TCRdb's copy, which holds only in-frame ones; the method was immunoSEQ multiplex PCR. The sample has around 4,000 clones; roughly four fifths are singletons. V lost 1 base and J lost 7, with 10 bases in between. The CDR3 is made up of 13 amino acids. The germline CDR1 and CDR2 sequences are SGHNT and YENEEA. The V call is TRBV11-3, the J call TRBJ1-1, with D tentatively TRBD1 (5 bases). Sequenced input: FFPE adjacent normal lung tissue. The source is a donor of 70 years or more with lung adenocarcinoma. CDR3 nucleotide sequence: TGTGCCAGCAGCTTAGTGGGGGGGAGTGAAGCTTTCTTT. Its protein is CASSLVGGSEAFF.